The 18 T cell receptor beta chains below all came from one sample that was sequenced in a study of neurological immune-mediated disorders. TCRdb itself ran the 5' RACE reads through MiXCR, one entry per CDR3 protein. Among approximately 49,000 distinct CDR3 sequences, less than 12% were seen once, and the ten largest hold 1.6%. Time point here: longitudinal time-point 1 (baseline). Sequences were obtained from PBMCs. Source of these receptors: a middle-aged woman in good health.

This clonotype has at least ten counts. The chain has TRBV10-1 and TRBJ2-3; TRBD2 matches at 7 bases. V trimming: 3 bases; J trimming: 6 bases; junction bases outside the gene matches: 9. The V gene's germline CDR1 is WNHNN and CDR2 SYGVQD (reference sequence). The length of the CDR3 is 15 residues. In DNA, the CDR3 is TGCGCCAGCAGTGATCTCGCCGGGGGGACCGATACGCAGTATTTT. It is translated as CASSDLAGGTDTQYF.

This clonotype was seen many times. The chain employs TRBV20-1 and TRBJ2-1; 9 nucleotides align to TRBD1. The J segment lost 9 bases and the V segment lost 5 bases, leaving 14 bases of the junction unmatched. The germline gives CDR1 DFQATT, CDR2 SNEGSKA (reference sequence). The CDR3 has 15 amino acids. Here the CDR3 DNA reads TGCAGTGCTGGGGGGGTGACAGGGGGATCGGCTGAGCAGTTCTTC. This translates into CSAGGVTGGSAEQFF.

This clonotype was observed at least ten times. The V gene is TRBV5-1, the J gene TRBJ1-2; D is undetermined. Germline V gene lookup returns CDR1 SGHRS and CDR2 YFSETQ. Between the trimmed V and J ends, which lost 5 bases and 2 bases, there was a span of 13 bases. CDR3 length equals 14 residues. The CDR3 nucleotides are TGCGCCAGCAGTCCCCGGGAGACCAACTATGGCTACACCTTC. Translation gives CASSPRETNYGYTF.

The gene calls are TRBV6-2 or TRBV6-3 and TRBJ2-7; D not resolved. The CDR3 runs 14 residues. Germline V gene data show CDR1 as MNHEY and CDR2 as SVGEGT. Trimming left V 5 bases short and J 2 bases short, with 13 bases between. The chain's CDR3 is CASSEEPKPYEQYF. For the CDR3, the DNA is TGTGCCAGCAGTGAAGAACCCAAGCCCTACGAGCAGTACTTC.

About this clonotype: This likely comes from a read error, as the CDR3 has no conserved phenylalanine or tryptophan at its end. V gene TRBV12-3 or TRBV12-4 combines with J gene TRBJ1-5; TRBD1 matches 8 bases. V was clipped by 5 bases and J by 8 bases; unmatched bases: 20. The CDR3 contains 18 residues. CDR3 residues: CASSELLRDRSVDKPQHY. Here the CDR3 DNA reads TGTGCCAGCAGTGAACTTTTGAGGGACAGGTCGGTGGATAAGCCCCAGCATTAT.

This clonotype was seen repeatedly, ten times or more. The rearrangement uses TRBV7-2 and TRBJ1-1, with 9 bases lining up with TRBD1. From germline, CDR1 is SGHTA and CDR2 FQGNSA. This CDR3 is 14 amino acids long. The J segment lost 4 bases and the V segment lost 5 bases, leaving 5 bases of the junction unmatched. CDR3 DNA sequence: TGTGCCAGCAGCGCACAGGGGGCGTCCACTGAAGCTTTCTTT. It codes for CASSAQGASTEAFF.

This clonotype was counted many times. This chain links TRBV5-1 with TRBJ2-1; TRBD2 aligns across 9 bases. The CDR3 is 12 residues long. V lost 4 bases, J lost 8 bases, and 1 base stayed unmatched. Germline loops: CDR1 SGHRS, CDR2 YFSETQ. CDR3 nucleotides: TGCGCCAGCAGCGGGACTAGCTATGAGCAGTTCTTC. Amino acids: CASSGTSYEQFF.

This clonotype was observed at least ten times. The V call is TRBV7-9, the J call TRBJ1-2, with TRBD1 matching 7 bases. V lost 4 bases to trimming and J lost 8 bases; unmatched junction nucleotides: 7. Looked up from germline, CDR1 is SEHNR and CDR2 is FQNEAQ (reference sequence). The CDR3 is 13 amino acids. Here the CDR3 DNA reads TGTGCCAGCAGCTGGGACAGAGCGCACGGCTACACCTTC. It is translated as CASSWDRAHGYTF. Using reference TRBV7-9 and TRBJ1-2 for the parts outside the CDR3, the full variable domain is DTGVSQNPRHKITKRGQNVTFRCDPISEHNRLYWYRQTLGQGPEFLTYFQNEAQLEKSRLLSDRFSAERPKGSFSTLEIQRTEQGDSAMYLCASSWDRAHGYTFGSGTRLTVV.

There are many counts of this clonotype. V gene TRBV5-1 combines with J gene TRBJ2-6; the match to TRBD2 covers 7 bases. The V gene end was trimmed by 0 bases and the J gene end by 4 bases; junction bases not matched to a gene: 4. Germline CDR1 and CDR2: SGHRS and YFSETQ. The CDR3 consists of 16 residues. The CDR3 is CASSLGLAVGANVLTF. The CDR3 coding sequence is TGCGCCAGCAGCTTGGGGCTAGCGGTCGGGGCCAACGTCCTGACTTTC.

This clonotype was seen at least ten times. The CDR3 here is CASSVRTDRGELFF. The CDR3 DNA reads TGTGCCAGCAGCGTGAGGACAGACCGCGGGGAGCTGTTTTTT. The chain has TRBV9 and TRBJ2-2, with D tentatively TRBD1 (6 bases). This CDR3 spans 14 amino acids. V was trimmed by 2 bases and J by 7 bases, leaving 12 bases between them. Germline assignment: CDR1 SGDLS and CDR2 YYNGEE. Supplemented by reference TRBV9 and TRBJ2-2, the full variable domain reads DSGVTQTPKHLITATGQRVTLRCSPRSGDLSVYWYQQSLDQGLQFLIQYYNGEERAKGNILERFSAQQFPDLHSELNLSSLELGDSALYFCASSVRTDRGELFFGEGSRLTVL.

There are many counts of this clonotype. CDR3: CASSYSTGTDTEAFF. CDR3 in DNA: TGTGCCAGCAGTTACTCGACAGGGACGGACACTGAAGCTTTCTTT. V gene TRBV6-5 combines with J gene TRBJ1-1; 7 nucleotides line up with TRBD1. Germline CDR1 reads MNHEY; CDR2 reads SVGAGI. Germline trimming cut 0 bases from V and 3 bases from J; bases unmatched to any gene: 4. This CDR3 is built from 15 residues.

The sample holds many counts of this clonotype. The chain links TRBV20-1 to TRBJ2-2; D possibly corresponds to TRBD1 (5 bases). Trimming removed 2 bases from V and 6 bases from J, with 16 bases in between. Looked up from germline, CDR1 is DFQATT and CDR2 is SNEGSKA (reference sequence). The CDR3 spans 15 residues. CDR3 sequence: CSARPTGRPSGELFF. The DNA for the CDR3 is TGCAGTGCTAGACCTACAGGTCGCCCCTCCGGGGAGCTGTTTTTT.

This clonotype occurred many times. The chain links TRBV6-2 or TRBV6-3 to TRBJ1-6; D uncertain. The V end was cut by 0 bases, the J end by 10 bases, with 7 bases between. Germline CDR1 MNHEY, CDR2 SVGEGT. The CDR3 consists of 13 residues. In DNA form, the CDR3 reads TGTGCCAGCAGTTACTCGAAGGGATCACCCCTCCACTTT. Residues: CASSYSKGSPLHF.

The chain recombines TRBV6-2 or TRBV6-3 with TRBJ1-1; D not resolved. V lost 2 bases, J lost 1 base, and 5 bases lay in between. The CDR3 is made up of 13 amino acids. In germline, CDR1 is MNHEY, CDR2 SVGEGT. CDR3 in amino acids: CASSYRGNTEAFF. DNA of the CDR3: TGTGCCAGCAGTTACCGCGGGAACACTGAAGCTTTCTTT.

Ten or more counts support this clonotype. V and J are TRBV12-3 or TRBV12-4 and TRBJ2-5; a possible D gene is TRBD2 (6 bases). CDR3 length: 12 amino acids. The ends were cut back, 8 bases at V and 5 bases at J, with 12 bases in the middle. CDR3 nucleotides: TGTGCCAGCGGGCCTGGGGGGGAGACCCAGTACTTC. Protein sequence: CASGPGGETQYF.

In this sample, this clonotype turned up many times. This chain links TRBV5-8 with TRBJ1-5; 9 nucleotides align to TRBD1. This CDR3 is built from 17 residues. The V segment lost 2 bases and the J segment 0 bases; nucleotides outside the gene matches: 6. Germline values: CDR1 SGHTS, CDR2 YDEGEE. In DNA form, the CDR3 reads TGTGCCAGCAGCTTCGGACAGGGGAGGCCTAGCAATCAGCCCCAGCATTTT. Its translation is CASSFGQGRPSNQPQHF.

This clonotype was detected ten times or more. The CDR3 region is CSASGTGRGYEQYF. The CDR3 coding sequence is TGCAGTGCTTCCGGGACAGGGAGGGGCTACGAGCAGTACTTC. The chain employs TRBV20-1 and TRBJ2-7; 9 bases are a match to TRBD1. The V gene end was trimmed by 5 bases and the J gene end by 3 bases; junction bases not matched to a gene: 8. This CDR3 comprises 14 residues. Germline V gene sequence: CDR1 DFQATT, CDR2 SNEGSKA (reference sequence).

A note on this clonotype: A junction end diverges from the germline sequence, so it may reflect a read error. The CDR3, as DNA: TGCGCTAGCAGCCAAATAACTAGCGGGGGGGCCGGGGAGCCGTTTTTT. Its translation: CASSQITSGGAGEPFF. V gene TRBV4-3 combines with J gene TRBJ2-2; 13 bases fit TRBD2. CDR1 is LGHNA, CDR2 YSLEER, per germline. The CDR3 is 16 residues long.